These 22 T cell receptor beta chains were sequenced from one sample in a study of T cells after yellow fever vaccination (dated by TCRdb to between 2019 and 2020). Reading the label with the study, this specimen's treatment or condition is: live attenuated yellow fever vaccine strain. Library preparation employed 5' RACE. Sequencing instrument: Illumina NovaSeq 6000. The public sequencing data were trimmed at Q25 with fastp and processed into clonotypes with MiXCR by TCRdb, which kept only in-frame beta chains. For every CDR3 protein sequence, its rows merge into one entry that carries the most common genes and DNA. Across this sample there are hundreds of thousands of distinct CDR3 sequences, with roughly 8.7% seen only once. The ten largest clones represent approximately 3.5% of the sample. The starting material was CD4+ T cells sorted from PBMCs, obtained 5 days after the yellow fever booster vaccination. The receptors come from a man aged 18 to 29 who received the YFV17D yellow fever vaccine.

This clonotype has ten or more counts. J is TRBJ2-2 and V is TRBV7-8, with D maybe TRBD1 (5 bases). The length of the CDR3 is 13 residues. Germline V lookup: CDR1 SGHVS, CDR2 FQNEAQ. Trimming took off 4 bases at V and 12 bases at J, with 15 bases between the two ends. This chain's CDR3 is CASSWEALGQLFF. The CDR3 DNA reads TGTGCCAGCAGCTGGGAAGCTTTGGGGCAGCTGTTTTTT.

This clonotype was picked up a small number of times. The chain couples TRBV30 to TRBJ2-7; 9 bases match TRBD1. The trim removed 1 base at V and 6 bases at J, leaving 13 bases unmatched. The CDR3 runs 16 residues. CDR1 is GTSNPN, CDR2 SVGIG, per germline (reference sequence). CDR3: CAWSAGQGLGAGEQYF. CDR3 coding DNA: TGTGCCTGGAGTGCCGGACAGGGGCTAGGTGCTGGCGAGCAGTACTTC.

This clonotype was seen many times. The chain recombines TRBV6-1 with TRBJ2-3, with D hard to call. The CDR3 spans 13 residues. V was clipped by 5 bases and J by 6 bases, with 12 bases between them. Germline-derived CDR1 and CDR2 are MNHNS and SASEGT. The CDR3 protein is CASSTLFGDTQYF. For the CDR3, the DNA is TGTGCCAGCAGTACCCTGTTCGGGGATACGCAGTATTTT.

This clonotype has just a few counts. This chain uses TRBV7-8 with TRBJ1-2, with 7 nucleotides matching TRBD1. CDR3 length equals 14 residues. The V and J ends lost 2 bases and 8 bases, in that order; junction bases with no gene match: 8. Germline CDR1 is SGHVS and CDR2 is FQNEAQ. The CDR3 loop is CASSLSPQGRGYTF. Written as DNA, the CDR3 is TGTGCCAGCAGCTTAAGCCCACAGGGGCGCGGCTACACCTTC.

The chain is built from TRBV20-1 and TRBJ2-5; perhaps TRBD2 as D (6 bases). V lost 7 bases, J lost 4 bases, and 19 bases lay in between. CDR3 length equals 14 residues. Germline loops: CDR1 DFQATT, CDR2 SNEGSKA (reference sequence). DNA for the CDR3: TGCAGTGGGGGGGAGCGGGCTTGGGGAGAGACCCAGTACTTC. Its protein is CSGGERAWGETQYF.

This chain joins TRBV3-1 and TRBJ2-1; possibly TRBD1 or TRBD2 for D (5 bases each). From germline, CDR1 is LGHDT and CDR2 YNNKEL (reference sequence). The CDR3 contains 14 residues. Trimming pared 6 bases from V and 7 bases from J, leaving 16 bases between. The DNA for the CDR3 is TGTGCCAGCAGTTTTCGGCTGGGGGAGAATGAGCAGTTCTTC. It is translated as CASSFRLGENEQFF.

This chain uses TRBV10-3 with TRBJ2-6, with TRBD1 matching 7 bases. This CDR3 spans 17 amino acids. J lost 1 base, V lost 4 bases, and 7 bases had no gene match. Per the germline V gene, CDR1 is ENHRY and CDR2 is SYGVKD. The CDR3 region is CAISGFQTGSGANVLTF. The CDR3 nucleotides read TGTGCCATCAGTGGATTCCAGACAGGGTCTGGGGCCAACGTCCTGACTTTC.

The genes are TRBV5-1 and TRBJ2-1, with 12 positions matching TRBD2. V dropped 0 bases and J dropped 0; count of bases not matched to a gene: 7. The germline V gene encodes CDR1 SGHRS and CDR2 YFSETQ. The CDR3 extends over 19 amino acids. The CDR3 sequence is CASSLELAGGLSSYNEQFF. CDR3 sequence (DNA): TGCGCCAGCAGCTTGGAACTAGCGGGGGGCCTAAGCTCCTACAATGAGCAGTTCTTC.

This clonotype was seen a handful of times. The CDR3 here is CASSEYRPGVRNTEAFF. CDR3 nucleotides: TGTGCCAGCAGTGAATACCGGCCAGGGGTTAGGAACACTGAAGCTTTCTTT. The rearrangement links TRBV25-1 to TRBJ1-1; D might be TRBD1 (6 bases). The V and J ends lost 0 bases and 1 base respectively, with 15 bases between them. CDR3 size: 17 residues. CDR1 is MGHDK, CDR2 SYGVNS, per germline.

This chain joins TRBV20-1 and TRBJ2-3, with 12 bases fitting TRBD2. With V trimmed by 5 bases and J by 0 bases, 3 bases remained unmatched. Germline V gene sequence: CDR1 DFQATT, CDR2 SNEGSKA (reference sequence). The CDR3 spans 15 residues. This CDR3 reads CSAPTSGGSTDTQYF. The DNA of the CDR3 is TGCAGTGCTCCGACTAGCGGGGGAAGCACAGATACGCAGTATTTT.

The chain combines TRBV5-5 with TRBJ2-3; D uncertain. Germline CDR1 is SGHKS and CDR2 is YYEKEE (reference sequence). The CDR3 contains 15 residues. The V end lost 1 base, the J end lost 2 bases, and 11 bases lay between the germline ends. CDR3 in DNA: TGTGCCAGCAGCTTGCGGGCGGTCCTCACAGATACGCAGTATTTT. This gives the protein CASSLRAVLTDTQYF.

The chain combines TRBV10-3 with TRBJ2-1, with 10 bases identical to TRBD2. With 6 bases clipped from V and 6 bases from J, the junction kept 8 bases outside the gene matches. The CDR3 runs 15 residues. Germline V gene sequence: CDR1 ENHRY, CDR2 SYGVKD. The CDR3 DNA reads TGTGCCATCAGGACTTCTAGCGGGGGCATCAATGAGCAGTTCTTC. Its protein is CAIRTSSGGINEQFF.

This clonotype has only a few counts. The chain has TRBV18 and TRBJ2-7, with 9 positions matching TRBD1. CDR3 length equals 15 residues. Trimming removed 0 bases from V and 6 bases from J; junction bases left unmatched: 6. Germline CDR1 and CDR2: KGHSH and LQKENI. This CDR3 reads CASSPPTGGFGEQYV. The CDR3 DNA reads TGTGCCAGCTCACCACCTACAGGGGGCTTTGGCGAGCAGTACGTC.

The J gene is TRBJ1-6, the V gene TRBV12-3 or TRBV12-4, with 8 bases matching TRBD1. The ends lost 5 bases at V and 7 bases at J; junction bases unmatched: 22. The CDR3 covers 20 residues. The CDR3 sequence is CASSPTTRGTGGPGNSPLHF. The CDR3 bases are TGTGCCAGCAGTCCAACCACTCGGGGGACAGGAGGGCCCGGCAATTCACCCCTCCACTTT.

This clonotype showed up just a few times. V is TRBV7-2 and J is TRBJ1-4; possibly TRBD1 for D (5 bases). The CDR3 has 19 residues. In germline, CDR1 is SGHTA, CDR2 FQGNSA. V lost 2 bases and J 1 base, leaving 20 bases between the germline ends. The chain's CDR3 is CASSLLPTAGTGTNEKLFF. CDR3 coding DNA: TGTGCCAGCAGCTTACTTCCGACCGCGGGGACGGGAACTAATGAAAAACTGTTTTTT.

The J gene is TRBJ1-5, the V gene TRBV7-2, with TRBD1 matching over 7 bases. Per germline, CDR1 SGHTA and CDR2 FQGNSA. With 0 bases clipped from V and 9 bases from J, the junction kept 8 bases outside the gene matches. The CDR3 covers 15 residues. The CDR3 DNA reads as TGTGCCAGCAGCTTAGCAGGGGGCGTGAGGGGGCCCCAGCATTTT. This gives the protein CASSLAGGVRGPQHF.

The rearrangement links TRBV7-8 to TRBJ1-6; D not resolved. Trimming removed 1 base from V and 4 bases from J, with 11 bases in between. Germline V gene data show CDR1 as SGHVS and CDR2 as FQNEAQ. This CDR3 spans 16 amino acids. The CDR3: CASSLGSLNYNSPLHF. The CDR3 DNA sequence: TGTGCCAGCAGCTTAGGGTCATTAAATTATAATTCACCCCTCCACTTT.

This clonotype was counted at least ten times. The CDR3 bases are TGTGCCAGCAGTTACTCGGTATTATACAAAGAAGCTTTCTTT. Translating gives CASSYSVLYKEAFF. The genes are TRBV6-5 and TRBJ1-1; no definite D call. Germline values: CDR1 MNHEY, CDR2 SVGAGI. The CDR3 has 14 amino acids. V gave up 0 bases and J gave up 8 bases, with 13 bases separating them.

The CDR3 sequence is CASRAEGGEQFF. The CDR3 DNA follows: TGCGCCAGCAGGGCAGAGGGAGGTGAGCAGTTCTTC. This chain joins TRBV5-1 and TRBJ2-1; TRBD2 is a possible D gene (6 bases). The CDR3 has 12 amino acids. Germline assignment: CDR1 SGHRS and CDR2 YFSETQ. V dropped 5 bases and J dropped 9 bases, with 12 bases sitting between them.

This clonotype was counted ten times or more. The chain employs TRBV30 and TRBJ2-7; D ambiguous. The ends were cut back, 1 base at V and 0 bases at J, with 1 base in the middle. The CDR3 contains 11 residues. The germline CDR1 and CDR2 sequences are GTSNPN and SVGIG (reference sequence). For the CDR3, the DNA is TGTGCCTGGAGTGACTCCTACGAGCAGTACTTC. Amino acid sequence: CAWSDSYEQYF.

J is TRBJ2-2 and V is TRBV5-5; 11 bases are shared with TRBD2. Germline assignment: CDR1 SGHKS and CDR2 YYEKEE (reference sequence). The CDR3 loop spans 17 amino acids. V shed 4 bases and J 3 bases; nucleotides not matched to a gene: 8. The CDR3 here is CASSPNSGGEDTGELFF. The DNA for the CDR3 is TGTGCCAGCAGCCCCAATAGCGGGGGGGAGGACACCGGGGAGCTGTTTTTT.

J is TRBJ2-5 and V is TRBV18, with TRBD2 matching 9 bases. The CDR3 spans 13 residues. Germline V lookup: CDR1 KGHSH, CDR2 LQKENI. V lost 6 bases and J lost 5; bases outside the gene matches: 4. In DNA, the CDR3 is TGTGCCAGCTCCTATGGGACTAGCGAGACCCAGTACTTC. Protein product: CASSYGTSETQYF.